This T cell receptor (beta chain) was sequenced for a study of cytomegalovirus exposure and HLA in healthy donors. Study overall: The same platform as the approximately 670 first-cohort repertoires was used for the 120 or so validation repertoires, a later analysis reported.

Study-level points and caveats: Some TCR beta chains (approximately 180 of them) were listed as cytomegalovirus-associated.

Comments on this clone: Its specificity is not known.

Libraries were prepared by immunoSEQ multiplex PCR; TCRdb keeps only in-frame clonotypes and omits some of them. Counted here are about 160,000 clones, approximately 87% occurring once; the ten biggest clones make up 5% to 7%. The sample consisted of PBMCs. This TCR was sampled from a young woman in good health and CMV-seronegative.

CDR3 DNA: TGCGCCAGCACGCCGCTCTTAGCGGGAGTTTCAGATACGCAGTATTTT. The encoded protein is CASTPLLAGVSDTQYF. V and J are TRBV5-1 and TRBJ2-3, with 9 bases fitting TRBD2. From germline, CDR1 is SGHRS and CDR2 YFSETQ. The CDR3 is made up of 16 amino acids. With 6 bases clipped from V and 4 bases from J, the junction kept 12 bases outside the gene matches.